The 31 T cell receptor beta chains in this list originate from one sample, sequenced in a study of technical replicates of blood from a handful of donors. TCRdb's copy holds only in-frame clones and misses some; the assay was immunoSEQ multiplex PCR. The sample consists of approximately 90,000 clones, 95% of them appearing once. Sequenced: T cells isolated from PBMCs. These receptor sequences come from a human donor in good health.

The J gene is TRBJ1-1, the V gene TRBV19, with D unclear. Germline V gives CDR1 LNHDA, CDR2 SQIVND (reference sequence). This CDR3 region has 14 residues. The germline V and J ends were trimmed by 5 bases and 4 bases, with 14 bases remaining between them. The DNA for the CDR3 is TGTGCCAGTAGTGAACTTACGTTCGGCACTGAAGCTTTCTTT. Protein: CASSELTFGTEAFF. Combining the CDR3 with reference TRBV19 and TRBJ1-1 gives the whole variable domain DGGITQSPKYLFRKEGQNVTLSCEQNLNHDAMYWYRQDPGQGLRLIYYSQIVNDFQKGDIAEGYSVSREKKESFPLTVTSAQKNPTAFYLCASSELTFGTEAFFGQGTRLTVV.

The chain combines TRBV29-1 with TRBJ2-7, with TRBD1 matching over 9 bases. V shed 3 bases and J 1 base; nucleotides not matched to a gene: 4. The CDR3 sequence is 14 residues long. CDR1 and CDR2 from the germline V gene are SQVTM and ANQGSEA. The CDR3 here is CSVERTGVSYEQYF. CDR3 nucleotide sequence: TGCAGCGTTGAGAGGACAGGGGTTTCCTACGAGCAGTACTTC.

This clone came up once. J is TRBJ1-4 and V is TRBV6-1, with TRBD1 as a possible D gene (5 bases). Germline V gene lookup returns CDR1 MNHNS and CDR2 SASEGT. Trimming cost V 7 bases and J 6 bases, with 15 bases left between them. This CDR3 is built from 14 residues. The DNA for the CDR3 is TGTGCCAGCATCTTCGGGGGGTTGGATGAAAAACTGTTTTTT. Translated, it gives CASIFGGLDEKLFF.

The chain combines TRBV28 with TRBJ2-1; the D gene is possibly TRBD2 (6 bases). The ends were cut back, 6 bases at V and 5 bases at J, with 17 bases in the middle. This CDR3 is built from 15 residues. Germline V lookup: CDR1 MDHEN, CDR2 SYDVKM. CDR3: CASSPPLAPDNEQFF. CDR3 coding DNA: TGTGCCAGCAGCCCCCCCCTAGCGCCCGACAATGAGCAGTTCTTC.

The rearrangement links TRBV18 to TRBJ1-2, with a weak D call TRBD1 (5 bases). Germline V gives CDR1 KGHSH, CDR2 LQKENI. This CDR3 is built from 12 residues. Trimming stripped 8 bases from V and 4 bases from J, with 11 bases between. For the CDR3, the DNA is TGTGCCAGCGGACCCCAGGGCTATGGCTACACCTTC. This gives the protein CASGPQGYGYTF.

V is TRBV5-1 and J is TRBJ1-4, with 8 bases lining up with TRBD1. Germline V gene sequence: CDR1 SGHRS, CDR2 YFSETQ. This CDR3 region has 14 residues. V was clipped by 1 base and J by 6 bases; unmatched bases: 2. The CDR3 DNA sequence: TGCGCCAGCAGCTTGACAGGGGGTGATGAAAAACTGTTTTTT. Its protein is CASSLTGGDEKLFF.

The table lists this clone with a few counts. The V call is TRBV25-1, the J call TRBJ1-5; TRBD1 is a possible D gene (5 bases). CDR1 is MGHDK and CDR2 is SYGVNS in the germline V gene. The CDR3 covers 15 residues. Between the trimmed V and J ends, which lost 3 bases and 6 bases, there was a span of 15 bases. The CDR3 DNA reads TGTGCCAGCAGTGAGGCTGGGGGGGTTGGTCAGCCCCAGCATTTT. Its translation: CASSEAGGVGQPQHF.

The chain is built from TRBV5-1 and TRBJ2-7, with D possibly TRBD1 on 7 matching bases. V was shortened by 5 bases and J by 5 bases, with 17 bases between the two germline ends. Germline V CDR1 and CDR2: SGHRS, YFSETQ. There are 14 residues in the CDR3. CDR3 loop: CASSFDREVNEQYF. CDR3 nucleotides: TGCGCCAGCAGTTTCGACAGGGAGGTCAACGAGCAGTACTTC.

V and J are TRBV2 and TRBJ2-4, with 7 positions matching TRBD1. The V gene end was trimmed by 3 bases and the J gene end by 0 bases; junction bases not matched to a gene: 14. Germline assignment: CDR1 SNHLY and CDR2 FYNNEI. CDR3 length: 19 residues. For the CDR3, the DNA is TGTGCCAGCAGTGAGGTGACAGGGAATGCTAAGTCAGCCAAAAACATTCAGTACTTC. Protein sequence: CASSEVTGNAKSAKNIQYF.

The gene calls are TRBV30 and TRBJ1-5; D call uncertain. Germline assignment: CDR1 GTSNPN and CDR2 SVGIG (reference sequence). Trimming took 5 bases from V and 0 from J, leaving 11 bases between them. The CDR3 runs 14 residues. CDR3 sequence reads: CAWANSNSNQPQHF. The CDR3, as DNA: TGTGCCTGGGCGAACAGCAATAGCAATCAGCCCCAGCATTTT.

The V and J genes are TRBV6-4 and TRBJ1-1; D might be TRBD1 (6 bases). The V end was cut by 2 bases, the J end by 4 bases, with 17 bases between. The CDR3 is 16 amino acids. The germline gives CDR1 MRHNA, CDR2 SNTAGT. CDR3 sequence: CASSDANRVTSTEAFF. The CDR3 coding sequence is TGTGCCAGCAGTGACGCGAACAGGGTCACTAGCACTGAAGCTTTCTTT.

V usage is TRBV6-5 and J usage is TRBJ2-7; D perhaps matches TRBD1 (5 bases). V was pared by 1 base and J by 1 base, with 8 bases between. The germline CDR1 and CDR2 sequences are MNHEY and SVGAGI. The CDR3 covers 14 residues. In nucleotides, the CDR3 is TGTGCCAGCAGTTACTTCCAGGGATCCTACGAGCAGTACTTC. It codes for CASSYFQGSYEQYF.

V is TRBV6-1 and J is TRBJ2-7, with D possibly matching TRBD2 (5 bases). Trimming took 6 bases from V and 5 from J, leaving 17 bases between them. CDR1 is MNHNS and CDR2 is SASEGT in the germline V gene. This CDR3 has 14 residues. CDR3 in amino acids: CASSLRGLPDEQYF. CDR3 nucleotide sequence: TGTGCCAGCAGCCTCCGGGGATTACCGGACGAGCAGTACTTC.

The chain combines TRBV11-2 with TRBJ2-1; 10 positions match TRBD2. The V segment lost 1 base and the J segment 4 bases; nucleotides outside the gene matches: 1. The CDR3 has 15 residues. Germline V gene lookup returns CDR1 SGHAT and CDR2 FQNNGV. The DNA of the CDR3 is TGTGCCAGCAGCTTAGGTAGCGGGGGGTACAATGAGCAGTTCTTC. Translation gives CASSLGSGGYNEQFF.

The V gene is TRBV27, the J gene TRBJ2-3; D possibly corresponds to TRBD1 (6 bases). V lost 1 base and J 5 bases, leaving 7 bases between the germline ends. The CDR3 covers 13 residues. Per germline, CDR1 MNHEY and CDR2 SMNVEV (reference sequence). The CDR3 spells CASSLFRGDTQYF. In DNA, the CDR3 is TGTGCCAGCAGTTTATTCAGGGGAGATACGCAGTATTTT.

J is TRBJ2-3 and V is TRBV6-1, with D perhaps TRBD1 (6 bases). V dropped 0 bases and J dropped 9 bases, with 19 bases sitting between them. CDR3 size: 16 residues. Germline V CDR1 and CDR2: MNHNS, SASEGT. CDR3 nucleotides: TGTGCCAGCAGTGAAGCGGGGGCGGTTCCCACAGCCACGCAGTATTTT. Its translation: CASSEAGAVPTATQYF.

The rearrangement uses TRBV5-1 and TRBJ2-3; D remains ambiguous. The CDR3 contains 13 residues. V lost 3 bases, J lost 7 bases, and 12 bases lay in between. The germline gives CDR1 SGHRS, CDR2 YFSETQ. In nucleotides, the CDR3 is TGCGCCAGCAGCTCACCTTGGAGTTATACGCAGTATTTT. Its protein product is CASSSPWSYTQYF. Supplemented by reference TRBV5-1 and TRBJ2-3, the full variable domain reads KAGVTQTPRYLIKTRGQQVTLSCSPISGHRSVSWYQQTPGQGLQFLFEYFSETQRNKGNFPGRFSGRQFSNSRSEMNVSTLELGDSALYLCASSSPWSYTQYFGPGTRLTVL.

The chain combines TRBV18 with TRBJ2-5; 7 bases align to TRBD1. This CDR3 has 16 residues. CDR1 and CDR2 from the germline V gene are KGHSH and LQKENI. V was clipped by 6 bases and J by 4 bases; unmatched bases: 14. This CDR3 is CASSRNRDSDSETQYF. The CDR3 DNA reads TGTGCCAGCTCGCGAAACCGGGACAGCGACTCAGAGACCCAGTACTTC.

The V call is TRBV7-2, the J call TRBJ2-5, with TRBD2 as a possible D gene (5 bases). Germline V gene lookup returns CDR1 SGHTA and CDR2 FQGNSA. The V and J ends lost 5 bases and 4 bases respectively, with 8 bases between them. The CDR3 has 12 amino acids. This CDR3 is CASSRTRETQYF. The CDR3 DNA reads as TGTGCCAGCAGCCGTACTAGAGAGACCCAGTACTTC.

The genes are TRBV27 and TRBJ2-7; 10 bases line up with TRBD1. The J segment lost 6 bases and the V segment lost 5 bases, leaving 16 bases of the junction unmatched. The germline gives CDR1 MNHEY, CDR2 SMNVEV (reference sequence). This CDR3 has 17 residues. The CDR3 bases are TGTGCCAGCAGTGGACGGACAGGGGGAGTCTTTGGGTCCGAGCAGTACTTC. Amino acid sequence: CASSGRTGGVFGSEQYF.

The V gene is TRBV15, the J gene TRBJ2-3; a weak D match, TRBD1 (6 bases). Trimming pared 4 bases from V and 0 bases from J, leaving 17 bases between. CDR3 length: 17 residues. Germline loops: CDR1 LNHNV, CDR2 YYDKDF (reference sequence). CDR3 in amino acids: CATSMRPTGTSTDTQYF. Here the CDR3 DNA reads TGTGCCACCAGCATGCGTCCGACAGGAACTAGCACAGATACGCAGTATTTT.

V usage is TRBV7-3 and J usage is TRBJ1-1, with D unclear. V was shortened by 2 bases and J by 3 bases, with 7 bases between the two germline ends. There are 13 residues in the CDR3. CDR1 SGHTA and CDR2 FQGTGA come from the germline V gene. The CDR3 nucleotides read TGTGCCAGCAGCTTAGGGCCGGACACTGAAGCTTTCTTT. It is translated as CASSLGPDTEAFF. Looking up the rest from reference TRBV7-3 and TRBJ1-1 gives the full variable domain: GAGVSQTPSNKVTEKGKYVELRCDPISGHTALYWYRQSLGQGPEFLIYFQGTGAADDSGLPNDRFFAVRPEGSVSTLKIQRTERGDSAVYLCASSLGPDTEAFFGQGTRLTVV.

As DNA, the CDR3 is TGTGCCAGCACCCCCCGGCCGAGCGAGGAGACCCAGTACTTC. Translated, it gives CASTPRPSEETQYF. This rearrangement joins TRBV11-2 to TRBJ2-5, with D unresolved. CDR1 is SGHAT and CDR2 is FQNNGV in the germline V gene. There are 14 residues in the CDR3. Trimming shortened V by 7 bases and J by 5 bases, and 17 bases separated the two germline ends.

The V call is TRBV19, the J call TRBJ2-3; 15 nucleotides match TRBD2. This CDR3 comprises 18 residues. Germline V gene data show CDR1 as LNHDA and CDR2 as SQIVND (reference sequence). Trimming removed 4 bases from V and 3 bases from J; junction bases left unmatched: 8. This CDR3 reads CASSTGLAGGRSTDTQYF. The CDR3 DNA reads as TGTGCCAGTAGTACTGGACTAGCGGGGGGGCGATCGACAGATACGCAGTATTTT.

The rearrangement uses TRBV7-8 and TRBJ2-3; D possibly corresponds to TRBD1 (10 bases). Trimming pared 1 base from V and 4 bases from J, leaving 24 bases between. This CDR3 is built from 19 residues. Germline V gene lookup returns CDR1 SGHVS and CDR2 FQNEAQ. For the CDR3, the DNA is TGTGCCAGCAGCTTAGTCGGGACAGGGGCTAGCGGGAACTCAGATACGCAGTATTTT. It yields the protein CASSLVGTGASGNSDTQYF.

J is TRBJ2-3 and V is TRBV9; tentatively, D is TRBD2 (6 bases). The CDR3 extends over 14 amino acids. The germline V gene has CDR1 SGDLS and CDR2 YYNGEE. V gave up 2 bases and J gave up 4 bases, with 11 bases separating them. Here the CDR3 reads CASSVSGVPDTQYF. The CDR3 DNA sequence: TGTGCCAGCAGCGTCTCGGGAGTTCCAGATACGCAGTATTTT. Together with reference TRBV9 and TRBJ2-3, the CDR3 gives the full variable domain: DSGVTQTPKHLITATGQRVTLRCSPRSGDLSVYWYQQSLDQGLQFLIQYYNGEERAKGNILERFSAQQFPDLHSELNLSSLELGDSALYFCASSVSGVPDTQYFGPGTRLTVL.

This chain joins TRBV15 and TRBJ2-7; a weak D match, TRBD1 (6 bases). This CDR3 comprises 13 residues. Germline-derived CDR1 and CDR2 are LNHNV and YYDKDF (reference sequence). V was clipped by 1 base and J by 3 bases, with 7 bases between them. The DNA of the CDR3 is TGTGCCACCAGCAGAGGGGACATCTACGAGCAGTACTTC. Translated: CATSRGDIYEQYF.

The CDR3 DNA is TGTGCCAGCAGCACGAGACAGGGCTATGGCTACACCTTC. Translating gives CASSTRQGYGYTF. V gene TRBV9 combines with J gene TRBJ1-2; TRBD1 matches at 7 bases. From germline, CDR1 is SGDLS and CDR2 YYNGEE. V lost 4 bases to trimming and J lost 4 bases; unmatched junction nucleotides: 4. There are 13 residues in the CDR3.

This chain joins TRBV2 and TRBJ1-4; tentatively, D is TRBD1 (5 bases). Germline V CDR1 and CDR2: SNHLY, FYNNEI. Trimming removed 4 bases at V and 4 bases at J, with 10 bases between. CDR3 length: 14 residues. CDR3 loop: CASSGRGGNEKLFF. For the CDR3, the DNA is TGTGCCAGCAGTGGGAGGGGCGGTAATGAAAAACTGTTTTTT.

The CDR3 bases are TGTGCCAGCAGTTTACCCGGCCGGGGGAACTATGGCTACACCTTC. Protein sequence: CASSLPGRGNYGYTF. The chain uses TRBV28 and TRBJ1-2; D is perhaps TRBD1 (5 bases). V lost 2 bases and J lost 2, with 12 bases in between. CDR1 MDHEN and CDR2 SYDVKM come from the germline V gene. This CDR3 comprises 15 residues.

J is TRBJ2-7 and V is TRBV29-1; 13 nucleotides match TRBD2. Germline loops: CDR1 SQVTM, CDR2 ANQGSEA. The trim removed 5 bases at V and 3 bases at J, leaving 7 bases unmatched. The CDR3 extends over 15 amino acids. CDR3 sequence reads: CSVSGTSGTIYEQYF. CDR3 sequence (DNA): TGCAGCGTTTCCGGGACTAGCGGGACGATCTACGAGCAGTACTTC.